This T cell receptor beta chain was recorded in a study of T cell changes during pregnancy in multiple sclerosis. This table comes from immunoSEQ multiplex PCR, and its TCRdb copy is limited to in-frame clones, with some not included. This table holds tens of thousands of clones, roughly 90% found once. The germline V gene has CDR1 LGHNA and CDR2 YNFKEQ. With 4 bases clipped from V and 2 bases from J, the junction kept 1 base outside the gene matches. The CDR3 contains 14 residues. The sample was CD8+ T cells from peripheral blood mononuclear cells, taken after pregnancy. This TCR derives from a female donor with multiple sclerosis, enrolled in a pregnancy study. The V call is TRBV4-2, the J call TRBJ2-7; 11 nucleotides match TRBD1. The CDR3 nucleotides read TGTGCCAGCAGCCCGGGACAGGGGGCCTACGAGCAGTACTTC. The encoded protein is CASSPGQGAYEQYF.